This T cell receptor beta chain was captured by sequencing in a study of cytomegalovirus exposure and HLA in healthy donors. 13 Jbeta primers and 60 Vbeta primers were used for the PCR. Measured with immunoSEQ multiplex PCR; TCRdb has only the in-frame clones, and not every one. Of around 210,000 clones detected, 65% to 85% appear once; the ten largest clones hold less than 3.5%. Regarding this clone: Antigen: not known.

Whole-study results and caveats: The dataset shows that most TCR sequences were rare, while some public TCRs occurred in many donors. The authors later found most CMV-associated TCR beta chains appeared HLA-restricted.

The germline V gene encodes CDR1 SGHAT and CDR2 FQNNGV. V was cut by 4 bases and J by 4 bases, with 14 bases left in between. This CDR3 has 15 residues. The receptor was isolated from a woman aged 25 to 45 in good health and CMV-seronegative. Sequencing was done on a sample of PBMCs. The rearrangement links TRBV11-2 to TRBJ2-1, with D perhaps matching TRBD2 (6 bases). CDR3 loop: CASSSLARIYNEQFF. The DNA for the CDR3 is TGTGCCAGCAGCTCTCTAGCGAGGATATACAATGAGCAGTTCTTC.